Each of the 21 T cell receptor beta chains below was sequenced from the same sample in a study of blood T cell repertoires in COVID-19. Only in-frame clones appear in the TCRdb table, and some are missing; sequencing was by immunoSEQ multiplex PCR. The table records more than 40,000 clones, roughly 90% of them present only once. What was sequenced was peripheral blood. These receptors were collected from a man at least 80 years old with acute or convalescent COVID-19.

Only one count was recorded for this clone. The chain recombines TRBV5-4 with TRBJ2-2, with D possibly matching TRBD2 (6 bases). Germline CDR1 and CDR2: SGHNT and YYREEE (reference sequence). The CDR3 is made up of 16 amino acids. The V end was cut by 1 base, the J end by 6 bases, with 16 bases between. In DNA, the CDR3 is TGTGCCAGCAGCTTGAGGAGTTCGCGGGGCGCCGGGGAGCTGTTTTTT. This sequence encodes CASSLRSSRGAGELFF.

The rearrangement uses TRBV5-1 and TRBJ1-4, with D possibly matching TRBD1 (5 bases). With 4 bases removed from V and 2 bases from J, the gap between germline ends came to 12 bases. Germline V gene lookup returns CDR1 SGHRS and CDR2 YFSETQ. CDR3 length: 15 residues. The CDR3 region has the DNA TGCGCCAGCAGCCCAAGTGCAGGGACTAATGAAAAACTGTTTTTT. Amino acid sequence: CASSPSAGTNEKLFF. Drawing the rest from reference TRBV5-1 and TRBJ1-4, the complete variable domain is KAGVTQTPRYLIKTRGQQVTLSCSPISGHRSVSWYQQTPGQGLQFLFEYFSETQRNKGNFPGRFSGRQFSNSRSEMNVSTLELGDSALYLCASSPSAGTNEKLFFGSGTQLSVL.

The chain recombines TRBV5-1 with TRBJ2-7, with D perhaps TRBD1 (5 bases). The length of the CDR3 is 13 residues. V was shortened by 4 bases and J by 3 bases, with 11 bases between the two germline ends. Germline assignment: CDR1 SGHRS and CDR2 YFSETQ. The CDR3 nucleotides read TGCGCCAGCAGCCTCAGGGCTAGCTACGAGCAGTACTTC. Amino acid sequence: CASSLRASYEQYF.

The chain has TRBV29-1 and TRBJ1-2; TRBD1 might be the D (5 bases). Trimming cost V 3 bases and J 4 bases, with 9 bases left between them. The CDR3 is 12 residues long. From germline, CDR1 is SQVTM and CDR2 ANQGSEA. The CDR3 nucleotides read TGCAGCGTTGATGGGGGGTTCTATGGCTACACCTTC. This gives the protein CSVDGGFYGYTF.

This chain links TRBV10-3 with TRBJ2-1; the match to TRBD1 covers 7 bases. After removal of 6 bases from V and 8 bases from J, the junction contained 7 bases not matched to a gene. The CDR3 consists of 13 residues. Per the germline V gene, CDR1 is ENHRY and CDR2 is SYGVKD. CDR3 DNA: TGTGCCATCAGGGGACAGCGTACGGATGAGCAGTTCTTC. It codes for CAIRGQRTDEQFF.

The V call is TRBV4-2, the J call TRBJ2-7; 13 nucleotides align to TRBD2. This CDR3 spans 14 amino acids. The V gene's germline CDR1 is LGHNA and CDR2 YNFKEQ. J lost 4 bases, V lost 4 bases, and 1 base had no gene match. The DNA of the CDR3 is TGTGCCAGCAGCCCGGGACTAGCGGGGTACGAGCAGTACTTC. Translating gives CASSPGLAGYEQYF.

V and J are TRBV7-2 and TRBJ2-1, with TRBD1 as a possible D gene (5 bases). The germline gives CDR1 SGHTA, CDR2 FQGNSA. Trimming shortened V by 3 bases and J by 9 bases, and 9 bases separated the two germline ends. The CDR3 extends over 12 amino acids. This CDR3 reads CASSFQGGEQFF. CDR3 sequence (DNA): TGTGCCAGCAGCTTTCAGGGTGGTGAGCAGTTCTTC.

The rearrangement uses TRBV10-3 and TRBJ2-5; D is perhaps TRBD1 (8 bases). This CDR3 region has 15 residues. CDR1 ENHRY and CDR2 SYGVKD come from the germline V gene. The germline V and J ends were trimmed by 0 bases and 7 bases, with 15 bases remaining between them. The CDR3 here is CAISESTTGGATQYF. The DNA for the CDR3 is TGTGCCATCAGTGAGTCTACAACAGGGGGGGCGACCCAGTACTTC.

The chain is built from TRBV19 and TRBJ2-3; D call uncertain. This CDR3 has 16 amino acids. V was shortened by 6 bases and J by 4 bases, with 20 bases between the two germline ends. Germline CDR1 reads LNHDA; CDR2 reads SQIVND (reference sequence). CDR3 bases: TGTGCCAGTAGCCTAAAAAGGTTAGGTGCGGCAGATACGCAGTATTTT. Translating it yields CASSLKRLGAADTQYF.

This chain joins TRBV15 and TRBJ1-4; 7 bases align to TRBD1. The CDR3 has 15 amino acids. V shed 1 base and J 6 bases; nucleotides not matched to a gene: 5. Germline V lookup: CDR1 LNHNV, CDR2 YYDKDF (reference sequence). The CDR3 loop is CATSRVQGWDEKLFF. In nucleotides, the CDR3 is TGTGCCACCAGCAGAGTACAGGGGTGGGATGAAAAACTGTTTTTT.

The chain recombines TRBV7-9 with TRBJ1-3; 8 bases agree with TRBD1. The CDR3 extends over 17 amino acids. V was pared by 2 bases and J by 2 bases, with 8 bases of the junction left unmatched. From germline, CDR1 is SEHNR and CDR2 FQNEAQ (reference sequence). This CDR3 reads CASSLTGGSMAGNTIYF. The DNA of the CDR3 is TGTGCCAGCAGCTTAACAGGGGGATCGATGGCTGGAAACACCATATATTTT.

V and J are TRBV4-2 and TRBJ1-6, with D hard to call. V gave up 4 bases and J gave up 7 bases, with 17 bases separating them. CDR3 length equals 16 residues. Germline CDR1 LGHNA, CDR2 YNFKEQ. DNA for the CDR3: TGTGCCAGCAGCCCTTTCTTGCGCGATCGGAATTCACCCCTCCACTTT. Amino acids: CASSPFLRDRNSPLHF.

The chain's CDR3 is CASSVRGQDTEAFF. The CDR3 DNA reads as TGTGCCAGCAGCGTAAGGGGCCAAGACACTGAAGCTTTCTTT. The genes are TRBV9 and TRBJ1-1, with a weak D call TRBD1 (5 bases). V shed 1 base and J shed 3 bases, with 10 bases lying between them. The CDR3 has 14 amino acids. Per the germline V gene, CDR1 is SGDLS and CDR2 is YYNGEE.

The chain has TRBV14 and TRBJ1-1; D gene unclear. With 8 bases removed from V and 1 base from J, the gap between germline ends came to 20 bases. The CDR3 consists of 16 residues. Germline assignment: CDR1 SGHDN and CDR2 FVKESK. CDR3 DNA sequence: TGTGCCAGCTGGTTAAGGCGACAAGTCTGGAACACTGAAGCTTTCTTT. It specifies CASWLRRQVWNTEAFF.

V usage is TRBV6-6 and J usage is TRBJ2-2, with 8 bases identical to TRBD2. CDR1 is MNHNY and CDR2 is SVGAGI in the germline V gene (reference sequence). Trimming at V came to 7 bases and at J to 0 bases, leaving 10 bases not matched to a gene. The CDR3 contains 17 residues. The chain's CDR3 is CASTRPGGLSNTGELFF. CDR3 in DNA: TGTGCCAGCACTCGGCCGGGGGGGTTATCGAACACCGGGGAGCTGTTTTTT.

The CDR3 DNA follows: TGTGCCTCCCCTGACAGTCCGTATAGCAATCAGCCCCAGCATTTT. Encoded protein: CASPDSPYSNQPQHF. The chain is built from TRBV24-1 and TRBJ1-5, with D maybe TRBD1 (5 bases). V gave up 12 bases and J gave up 0 bases, with 17 bases separating them. CDR1 KGHDR and CDR2 SFDVKD come from the germline V gene. The length of the CDR3 is 15 residues.

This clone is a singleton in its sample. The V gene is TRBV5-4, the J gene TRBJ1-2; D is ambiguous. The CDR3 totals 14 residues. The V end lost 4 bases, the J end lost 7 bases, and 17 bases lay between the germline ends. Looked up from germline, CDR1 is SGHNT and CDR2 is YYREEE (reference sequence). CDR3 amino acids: CASSPTTVAGGYTF. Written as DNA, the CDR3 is TGTGCCAGCAGCCCAACCACAGTGGCGGGTGGCTACACCTTC.

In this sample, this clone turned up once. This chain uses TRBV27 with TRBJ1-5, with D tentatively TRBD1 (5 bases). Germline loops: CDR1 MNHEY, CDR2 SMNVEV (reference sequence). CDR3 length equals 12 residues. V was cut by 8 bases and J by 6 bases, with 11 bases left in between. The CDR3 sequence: CASWGGSQPQHF. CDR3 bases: TGTGCCAGCTGGGGGGGGTCTCAGCCCCAGCATTTT.

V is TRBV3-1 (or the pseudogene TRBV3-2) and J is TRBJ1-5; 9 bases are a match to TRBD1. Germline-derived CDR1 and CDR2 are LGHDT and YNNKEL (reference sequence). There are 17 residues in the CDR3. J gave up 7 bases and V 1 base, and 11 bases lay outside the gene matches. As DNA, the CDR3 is TGTGCCAGCAGCCAAGCTGGGGTGGGACAGGGTGGCCAGCCCCAGCATTTT. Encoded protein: CASSQAGVGQGGQPQHF.

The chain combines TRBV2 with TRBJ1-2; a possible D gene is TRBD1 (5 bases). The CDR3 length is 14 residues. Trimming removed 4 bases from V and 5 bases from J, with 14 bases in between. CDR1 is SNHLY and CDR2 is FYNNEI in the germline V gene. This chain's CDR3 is CASSALQGGYGYTF. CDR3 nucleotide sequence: TGTGCCAGCAGTGCTCTCCAGGGAGGGTATGGCTACACCTTC.

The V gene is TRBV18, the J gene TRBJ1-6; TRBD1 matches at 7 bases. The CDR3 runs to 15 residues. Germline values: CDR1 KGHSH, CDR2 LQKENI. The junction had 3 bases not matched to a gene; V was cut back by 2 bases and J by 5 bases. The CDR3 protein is CASSPGTADNSPLHF. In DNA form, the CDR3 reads TGTGCCAGCTCACCAGGGACAGCGGATAATTCACCCCTCCACTTT. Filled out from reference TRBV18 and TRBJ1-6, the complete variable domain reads NAGVMQNPRHLVRRRGQEARLRCSPMKGHSHVYWYRQLPEEGLKFMVYLQKENIIDESGMPKERFSAEFPKEGPSILRIQQVVRGDSAAYFCASSPGTADNSPLHFGNGTRLTVT.